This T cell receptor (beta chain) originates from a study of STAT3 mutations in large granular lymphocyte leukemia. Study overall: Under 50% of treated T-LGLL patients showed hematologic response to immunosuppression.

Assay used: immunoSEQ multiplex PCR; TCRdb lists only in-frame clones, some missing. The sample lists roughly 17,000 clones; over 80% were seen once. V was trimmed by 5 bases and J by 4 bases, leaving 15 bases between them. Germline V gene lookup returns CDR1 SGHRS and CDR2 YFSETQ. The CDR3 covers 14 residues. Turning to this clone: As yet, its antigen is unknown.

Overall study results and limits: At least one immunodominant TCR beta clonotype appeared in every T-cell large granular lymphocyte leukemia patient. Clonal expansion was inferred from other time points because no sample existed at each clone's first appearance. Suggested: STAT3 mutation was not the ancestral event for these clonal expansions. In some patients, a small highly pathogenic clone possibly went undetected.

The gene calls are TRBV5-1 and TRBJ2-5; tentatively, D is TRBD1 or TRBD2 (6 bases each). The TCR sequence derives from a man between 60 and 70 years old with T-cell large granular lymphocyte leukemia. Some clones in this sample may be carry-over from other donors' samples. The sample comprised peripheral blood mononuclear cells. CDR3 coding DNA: TGCGCCAGCAGAAGAGGAGGGGGGACAGAGACCCAGTACTTC. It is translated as CASRRGGGTETQYF.